This T cell receptor beta chain stems from a study of beta chain features in type 1 diabetes. The isolated RNA, all of it, was reverse transcribed, so expressed TCRB transcripts were what got sequenced. The table came from immunoSEQ multiplex PCR; TCRdb's copy has only in-frame clones and leaves some out. This table holds about 150,000 clones, less than 9.5% found once. This clone was observed a handful of times. V gave up 0 bases and J gave up 5 bases, with 17 bases separating them. CDR1 and CDR2 from the germline V gene are SGDLS and YYNGEE. The CDR3 contains 16 residues. The sample was central memory CD4+ T cells from blood. This chain joins TRBV9 and TRBJ2-5; D not certain. The source of this sequence is a man between 18 and 29 years old in good health. CDR3 in amino acids: CASSVGSTDFRETQYF. The CDR3 region has the DNA TGTGCCAGCAGCGTAGGTTCGACCGACTTTCGGGAGACCCAGTACTTC.